This TCR beta chain was sequenced for a study of radiotherapy plus CTLA-4 blockade in lung cancer (dated by TCRdb to 2016 to 2019). Looking at the study overall: Among enrolled patients, approximately 17% had an objective response and 25% to 40% reached disease control. The paper's findings and limits, for the study overall: The strongest predictors of response, as reported, were early dynamic changes in blood T cell clones along with a rise in serum interferon-beta after radiation. TCR clones derived from tumors expanded in peripheral blood after treatment with radiotherapy and ipilimumab.

V and J are truncated by 2 bases and 11 bases respectively, leaving an intervening sequence of 10 bases. CDR3 length: 12 amino acids, cysteine to phenylalanine. Just the 36-base CDR3 DNA is kept, in frame starting at base 1. Per the germline V gene, MNHNS is the CDR1 and SASEGT is the CDR2. In this study, focal radiation therapy paired with CTLA-4 blockade (ipilimumab) was tested in patients who had chemo-refractory metastatic non-small-cell lung cancer. A word on this clone: The antigen it binds to is not known. Base quality data are lacking; no much larger clone is found one base away.

Receptor amplification or capture employed the immunoSEQ multiplex PCR assay. TCRdb took over this immuneACCESS table, retaining in-frame rearrangements with V and J assigned. Such tables are incomplete; in checked studies, under half of the missing clones stem from an unresolved V gene, and the remainder is unexplained. The sample contains about 59,000 clones, 72% of them found a single time. The ten largest account for about 8% of the sample. The TCR comes from a human donor with non-small cell lung cancer whose response to radiotherapy plus ipilimumab could not be evaluated. The chain uses TRBV6-1 and TRBJ2-1; TRBD2 could be the D gene, as 5 bases match. The specimen comprised peripheral blood, sampled from a patient treated with radiotherapy plus ipilimumab. The nucleotides read TGTGCCAGCAGTGAATGGGAGACACAGCAGTTCTTC. Translated, it gives CASSEWETQQFF.